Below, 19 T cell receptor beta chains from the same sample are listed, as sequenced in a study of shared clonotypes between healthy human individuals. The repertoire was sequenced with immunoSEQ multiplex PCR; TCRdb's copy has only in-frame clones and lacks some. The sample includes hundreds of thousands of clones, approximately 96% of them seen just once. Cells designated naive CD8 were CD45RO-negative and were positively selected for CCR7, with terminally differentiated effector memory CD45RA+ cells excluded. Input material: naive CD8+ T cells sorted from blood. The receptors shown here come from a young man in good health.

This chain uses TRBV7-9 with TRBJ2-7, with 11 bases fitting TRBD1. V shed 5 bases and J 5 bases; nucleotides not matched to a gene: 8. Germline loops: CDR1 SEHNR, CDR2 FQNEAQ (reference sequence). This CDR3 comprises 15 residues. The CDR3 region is CASSPPGQGDDEQYF. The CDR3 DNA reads TGTGCCAGCAGCCCCCCGGGACAGGGGGATGACGAGCAGTACTTC. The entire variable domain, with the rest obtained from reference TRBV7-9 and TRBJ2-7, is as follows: DTGVSQNPRHKITKRGQNVTFRCDPISEHNRLYWYRQTLGQGPEFLTYFQNEAQLEKSRLLSDRFSAERPKGSFSTLEIQRTEQGDSAMYLCASSPPGQGDDEQYFGPGTRLTVT.

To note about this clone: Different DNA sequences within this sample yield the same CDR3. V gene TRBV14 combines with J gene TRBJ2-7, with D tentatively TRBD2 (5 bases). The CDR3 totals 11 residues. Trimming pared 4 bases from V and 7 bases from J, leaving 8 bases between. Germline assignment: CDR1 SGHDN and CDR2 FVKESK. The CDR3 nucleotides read TGTGCCAGCAGCCCCGGAGGTGAGCAGTACTTC. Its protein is CASSPGGEQYF.

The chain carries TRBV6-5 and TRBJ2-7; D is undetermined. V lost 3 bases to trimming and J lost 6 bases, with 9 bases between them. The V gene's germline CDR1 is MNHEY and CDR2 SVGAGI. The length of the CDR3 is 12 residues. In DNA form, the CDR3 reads TGTGCCAGCAGTTATGTTACCGGCGAGCAGTACTTC. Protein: CASSYVTGEQYF.

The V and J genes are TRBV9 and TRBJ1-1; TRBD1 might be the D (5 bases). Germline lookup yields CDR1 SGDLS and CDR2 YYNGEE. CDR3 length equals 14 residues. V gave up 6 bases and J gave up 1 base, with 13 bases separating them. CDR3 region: CASTPAGGNTEAFF. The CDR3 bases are TGTGCCAGCACTCCCGCTGGGGGGAACACTGAAGCTTTCTTT.

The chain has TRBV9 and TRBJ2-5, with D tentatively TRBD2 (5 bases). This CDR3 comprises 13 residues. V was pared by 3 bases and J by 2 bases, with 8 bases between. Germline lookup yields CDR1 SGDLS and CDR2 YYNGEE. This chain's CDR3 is CASSETGQETQYF. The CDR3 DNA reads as TGTGCCAGCAGCGAGACGGGGCAAGAGACCCAGTACTTC.

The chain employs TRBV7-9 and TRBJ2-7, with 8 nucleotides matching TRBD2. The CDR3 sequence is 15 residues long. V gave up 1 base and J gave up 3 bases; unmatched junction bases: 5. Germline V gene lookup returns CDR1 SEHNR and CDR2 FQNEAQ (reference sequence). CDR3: CASSLGREGLYEQYF. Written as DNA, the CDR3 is TGTGCCAGCAGCTTAGGCCGGGAGGGCCTCTACGAGCAGTACTTC.

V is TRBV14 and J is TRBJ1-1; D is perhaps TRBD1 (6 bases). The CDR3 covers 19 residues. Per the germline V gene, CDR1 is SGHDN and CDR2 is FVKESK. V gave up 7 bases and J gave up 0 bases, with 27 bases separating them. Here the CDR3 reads CASTEFTFSGRGMNTEAFF. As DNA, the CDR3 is TGTGCCAGCACCGAATTCACATTCTCGGGGAGGGGGATGAACACTGAAGCTTTCTTT.

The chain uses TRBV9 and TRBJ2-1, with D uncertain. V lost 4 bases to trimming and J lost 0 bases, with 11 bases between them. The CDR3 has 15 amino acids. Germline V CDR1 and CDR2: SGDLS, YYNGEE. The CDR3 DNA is TGTGCCAGCAGCAGACGGAGAAGCTCCTACAATGAGCAGTTCTTC. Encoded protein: CASSRRRSSYNEQFF. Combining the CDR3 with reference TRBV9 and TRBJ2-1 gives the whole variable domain DSGVTQTPKHLITATGQRVTLRCSPRSGDLSVYWYQQSLDQGLQFLIQYYNGEERAKGNILERFSAQQFPDLHSELNLSSLELGDSALYFCASSRRRSSYNEQFFGPGTRLTVL.

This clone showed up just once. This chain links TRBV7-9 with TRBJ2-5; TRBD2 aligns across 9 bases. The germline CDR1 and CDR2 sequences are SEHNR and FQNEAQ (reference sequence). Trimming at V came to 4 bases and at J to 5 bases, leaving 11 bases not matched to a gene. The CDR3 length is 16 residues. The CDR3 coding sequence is TGTGCCAGCAGCTCCATAGCGGGAGTGTTGATTGAGACCCAGTACTTC. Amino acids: CASSSIAGVLIETQYF.

The CDR3 protein is CASSGGGSYEQYF. In DNA, the CDR3 is TGTGCCAGCAGTGGGGGGGGTTCCTACGAGCAGTACTTC. J is TRBJ2-7 and V is TRBV28; 7 bases match TRBD2. V shed 5 bases and J 1 base; nucleotides not matched to a gene: 2. Germline CDR1 is MDHEN and CDR2 is SYDVKM. This CDR3 spans 13 amino acids.

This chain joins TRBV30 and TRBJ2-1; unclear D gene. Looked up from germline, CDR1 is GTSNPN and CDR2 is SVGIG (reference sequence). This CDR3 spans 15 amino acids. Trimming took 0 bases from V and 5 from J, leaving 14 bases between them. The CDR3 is CAWSVASPLNNEQFF. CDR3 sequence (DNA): TGTGCCTGGAGTGTTGCTAGTCCTCTCAACAATGAGCAGTTCTTC.

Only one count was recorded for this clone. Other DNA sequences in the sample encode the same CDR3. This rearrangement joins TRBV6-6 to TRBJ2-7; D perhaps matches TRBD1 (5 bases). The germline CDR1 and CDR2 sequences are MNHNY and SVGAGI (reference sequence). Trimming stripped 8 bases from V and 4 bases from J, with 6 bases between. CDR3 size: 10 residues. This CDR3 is CASQGYEQYF. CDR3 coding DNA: TGTGCCAGCCAGGGATACGAGCAGTACTTC.

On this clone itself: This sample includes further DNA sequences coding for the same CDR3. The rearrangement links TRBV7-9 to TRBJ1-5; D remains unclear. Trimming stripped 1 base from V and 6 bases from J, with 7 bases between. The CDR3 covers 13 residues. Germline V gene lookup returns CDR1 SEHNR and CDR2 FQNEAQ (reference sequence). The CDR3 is CASSLGGGQPQHF. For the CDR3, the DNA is TGTGCCAGCAGCTTAGGGGGAGGTCAGCCCCAGCATTTT.

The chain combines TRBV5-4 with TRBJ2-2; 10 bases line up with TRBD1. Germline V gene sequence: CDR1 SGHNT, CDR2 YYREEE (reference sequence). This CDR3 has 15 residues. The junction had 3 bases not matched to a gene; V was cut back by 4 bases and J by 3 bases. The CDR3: CASSGQGGYTGELFF. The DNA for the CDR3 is TGTGCCAGCAGCGGACAGGGGGGATACACCGGGGAGCTGTTTTTT.

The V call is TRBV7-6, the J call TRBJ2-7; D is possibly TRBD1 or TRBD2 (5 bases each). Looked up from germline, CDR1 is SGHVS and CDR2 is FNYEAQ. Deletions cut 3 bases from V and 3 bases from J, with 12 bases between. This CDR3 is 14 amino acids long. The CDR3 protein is CASSLNGDGYEQYF. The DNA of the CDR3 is TGTGCCAGCAGCTTGAACGGGGACGGCTACGAGCAGTACTTC.

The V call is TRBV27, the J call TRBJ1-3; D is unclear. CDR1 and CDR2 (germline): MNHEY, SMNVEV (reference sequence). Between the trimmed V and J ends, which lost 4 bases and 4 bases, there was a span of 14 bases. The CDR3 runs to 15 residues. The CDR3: CASSYRRTAGNTIYF. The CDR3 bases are TGTGCCAGCAGTTATAGGCGAACTGCAGGAAACACCATATATTTT.

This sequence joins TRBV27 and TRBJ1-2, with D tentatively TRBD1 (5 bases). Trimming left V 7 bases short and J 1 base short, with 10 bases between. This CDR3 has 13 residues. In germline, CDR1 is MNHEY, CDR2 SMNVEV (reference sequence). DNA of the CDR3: TGTGCCAGCACGGGGGGGGATAACTATGGCTACACCTTC. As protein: CASTGGDNYGYTF.

The DNA for the CDR3 is TGTGCCAGCAGCCCCCAGTCCTACAATGAGCAGTTCTTC. It encodes CASSPQSYNEQFF. V usage is TRBV7-6 and J usage is TRBJ2-1; no clear D. V was trimmed by 5 bases and J by 1 base, leaving 6 bases between them. The V gene's germline CDR1 is SGHVS and CDR2 FNYEAQ. This CDR3 has 13 residues.

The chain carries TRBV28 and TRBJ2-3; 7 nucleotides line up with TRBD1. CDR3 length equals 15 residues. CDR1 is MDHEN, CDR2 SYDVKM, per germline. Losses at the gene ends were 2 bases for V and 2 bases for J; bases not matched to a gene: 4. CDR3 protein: CASSLAGGTTDTQYF. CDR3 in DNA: TGTGCCAGCAGTTTAGCAGGGGGTACCACAGATACGCAGTATTTT.